This TCR beta chain was sequenced during a study of Ad26.COV2.S vaccination and SARS-CoV-2 variants. Background on the study: Dosing was one shot or two shots 56 days apart. Whole-study findings and limits: Comparable non-spike TCR breadth was observed in vaccine and placebo recipients. Placebo recipients showed lower spike-specific TCR breadth than vaccinees. Researchers cautioned that TCR breadth and depth analyses may have underestimated total T cell responses.

The CDR3 length is 15 residues. The germline CDR1 and CDR2 sequences are SEHNR and FQNEAQ (reference sequence). J was trimmed by 4 bases and V by 5 bases; bases with no gene match: 9. Sequencing was performed with immunoSEQ multiplex PCR; in TCRdb, only in-frame clones are kept and a portion is missing. Of hundreds of thousands of clones listed, about 89% are singletons. The sample's treatment: around 19 received Ad26.COV2.S at low or high dose, single or two shots; roughly five received placebo; per-sample allocation not given. Material that was analyzed had been drawn on day 63 after the first vaccine or placebo injection. To note about this clone: Its antigen is undetermined.

The sequence derives from a person aged 18 to 65 who received the Ad26.COV2.S COVID-19 vaccine or a placebo. The material sequenced was peripheral blood, taken in a trial of Ad26.COV2.S vaccine versus placebo. This chain uses TRBV7-9 with TRBJ2-5; TRBD2 matches at 8 bases. The DNA for the CDR3 is TGTGCCAGCAGCCCCGGGGGGGGGCTGGGAGAGACCCAGTACTTC. Its protein is CASSPGGGLGETQYF.